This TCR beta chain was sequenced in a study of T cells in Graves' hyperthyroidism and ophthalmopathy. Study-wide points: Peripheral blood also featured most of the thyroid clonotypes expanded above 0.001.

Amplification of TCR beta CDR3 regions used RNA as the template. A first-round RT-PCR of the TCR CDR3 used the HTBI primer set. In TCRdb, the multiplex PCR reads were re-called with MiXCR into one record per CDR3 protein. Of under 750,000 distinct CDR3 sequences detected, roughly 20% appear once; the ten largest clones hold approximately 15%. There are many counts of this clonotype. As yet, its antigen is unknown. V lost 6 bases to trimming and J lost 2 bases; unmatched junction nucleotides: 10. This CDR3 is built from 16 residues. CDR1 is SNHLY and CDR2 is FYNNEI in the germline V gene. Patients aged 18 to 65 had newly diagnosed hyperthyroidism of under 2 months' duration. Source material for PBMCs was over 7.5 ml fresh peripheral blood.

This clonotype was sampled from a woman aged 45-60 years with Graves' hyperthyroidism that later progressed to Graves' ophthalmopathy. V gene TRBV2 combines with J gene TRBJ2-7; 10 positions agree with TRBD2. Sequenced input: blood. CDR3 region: CASRQQGLAITYEQYF. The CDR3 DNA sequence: TGTGCCAGCAGGCAGCAGGGACTAGCGATCACCTACGAGCAGTACTTC.